This T cell receptor beta chain appears in the sequencing data of a study of cytomegalovirus exposure and HLA in healthy donors. Study results and limitations: In vitro, three CMV-associated chains proved specific for CMV antigens.

13 Jbeta primers and 60 Vbeta primers were used for the PCR. Profiling relied on immunoSEQ multiplex PCR, and the TCRdb table lists in-frame clones only, not all of them. The repertoire holds about 210,000 clones, with about 86% as singletons. The CDR3 covers 15 residues. The V gene lost 5 bases and the J gene lost 1 base, with 12 bases spanning the gap. Germline V lookup: CDR1 MNHEY, CDR2 SVGAGI. Note on this clone: The target antigen is unknown.

What was sequenced was PBMCs. This chain uses TRBV6-5 with TRBJ1-5, with D perhaps matching TRBD1 (5 bases). The origin of this receptor is a woman in her 30s in good health and CMV-seronegative. Here the CDR3 reads CASSPREVSNQPQHF. The CDR3 coding sequence is TGTGCCAGCAGTCCCAGGGAGGTGAGCAATCAGCCCCAGCATTTT.